What follows are 3 T cell receptor beta chains derived from one specimen sequenced in a study of blood T cell repertoires in COVID-19. Profiled with immunoSEQ multiplex PCR; TCRdb holds only in-frame clones, not every one. Found here are about 130,000 clones, 90% of them singletons; the top ten hold less than 5%. Sequenced material: peripheral blood. The receptors were gathered from a man aged 55-75 years with COVID-19, enrolled during active disease.

This sequence joins TRBV2 and TRBJ2-1; 7 bases line up with TRBD2. Germline V gives CDR1 SNHLY, CDR2 FYNNEI. Losses at the gene ends were 7 bases for V and 5 bases for J; bases not matched to a gene: 5. This CDR3 has 13 residues. Written as DNA, the CDR3 is TGTGCCAGCATGCTAGCGGATAACAATGAGCAGTTCTTC. This encodes CASMLADNNEQFF.

The V and J genes are TRBV20-1 and TRBJ2-7, with D perhaps TRBD2 (5 bases). The V and J ends lost 0 bases and 5 bases respectively, with 5 bases between them. Germline CDR1 reads DFQATT; CDR2 reads SNEGSKA (reference sequence). This CDR3 region has 11 residues. The CDR3 DNA reads as TGCAGTGCTAGAGAACTAGACGAGCAGTACTTC. Its translation: CSARELDEQYF.

V and J are TRBV13 and TRBJ1-1; no firm D call. The CDR3 extends over 15 amino acids. Trimming took 6 bases from V and 0 from J, leaving 14 bases between them. Germline values: CDR1 PRHDT, CDR2 FYEKMQ (reference sequence). CDR3 protein: CASSPNWAMNTEAFF. CDR3 coding DNA: TGTGCCAGCAGTCCTAATTGGGCCATGAACACTGAAGCTTTCTTT.